This T cell receptor beta chain stems from a study of shared clonotypes between healthy human individuals. Assay used: immunoSEQ multiplex PCR; TCRdb lists only in-frame clones, some missing. The repertoire consists of 2 million to 2.5 million clones, with 90% to 97% occurring once and the leading ten covering 0.1% to 0.15%. Splitting the CD4+ cells yielded a CD45RA+ naive subset and a CD45RA-negative memory subset. Study-level points and caveats: Depth of sequencing was expected to influence donor clonotype sharing. Represented diversity (both genetic and exposure-history) was limited by the small number of donors.

Details on this clone: Its antigen is unknown.

J lost 1 base, V lost 4 bases, and 9 bases had no gene match. The CDR3 loop spans 17 amino acids. CDR1 is LNHDA, CDR2 SQIVND, per germline (reference sequence). The chain employs TRBV19 and TRBJ2-2; 7 positions match TRBD1. The material sequenced was naive CD4+ T cells sorted from blood. Specified subset: CD45RA+ positively selected. This clonotype originated in a young man in good health. Here the CDR3 DNA reads TGTGCCAGTAGTACGATCCCGGGACAGCGGAACACCGGGGAGCTGTTTTTT. Protein product: CASSTIPGQRNTGELFF.